A single T cell receptor (beta chain) is shown here with its context. Its target is not known. The data derive from a study of multiple sclerosis patients with progressive multifocal leukoencephalopathy. General study findings and limits: Findings may reflect JC virus infection or just general immunocompromise. Expanded clones at PML onset predated and persisted through natalizumab therapy. In most PML patients, TRB repertoires appeared less diverse by entropy.

The protocol was immunoSEQ multiplex PCR, while the TCRdb copy is restricted to in-frame clones and leaves out a portion. The table lists some 30,000 clones, 70% to 90% of them singletons. Trimming shortened V by 0 bases and J by 2 bases, and 8 bases separated the two germline ends. The germline gives CDR1 SGHDT, CDR2 YYEEEE. The CDR3 contains 14 residues. Time point specified: before natalizumab initiation. The source is a human donor with multiple sclerosis. The rearrangement joins TRBV5-6 to TRBJ1-2; D is unclear. The sequenced sample was PBMCs. CDR3 in amino acids: CASSLAERNYGYTF. CDR3 DNA sequence: TGTGCCAGCAGCTTGGCGGAGCGGAACTATGGCTACACCTTC.